This T cell receptor beta chain derives from a study of shared clonotypes between healthy human individuals. Turning to the study itself: Donors, aged 18 to 49, were a couple of women and three men.

The germline CDR1 and CDR2 sequences are SEHNR and FQNEAQ (reference sequence). The ends lost 5 bases at V and 2 bases at J; junction bases unmatched: 6. The CDR3 spans 14 residues. This clone has a single count. Its target is unknown. Study findings and constraints: A handful of donors held around 5% of naive CD4 clonotypes in common.

Terminally differentiated effector memory CD45RA+ cells were excluded by CCR7 positive selection of CD45RO-negative cells. Method: immunoSEQ multiplex PCR; TCRdb's copy keeps in-frame clones and lacks some. The table records about 2.2 million clones, 85% to 95% of them present only once. The receptor was isolated from a man aged 18-30 years in good health. Some clones in this sample may be carry-over from other donors' samples. The chain couples TRBV7-9 to TRBJ2-7; 7 bases are a match to TRBD1. Sequenced: naive CD8+ T cells from PBMCs. CDR3 sequence: CASSKPGQPYEQYF. The CDR3 DNA sequence: TGTGCCAGCAGCAAACCGGGACAGCCCTACGAGCAGTACTTC.